These 9 T cell receptor beta chains came from one sample sequenced in a study of cytomegalovirus exposure and HLA in healthy donors (TCRdb year 2017). To prepare the library, the immunoSEQ multiplex PCR assay was applied. The multiplex PCR relied on a mix of 60 forward primers for TCR Vbeta segments and 13 reverse primers for TCR Jbeta segments. TCRdb obtained this table from immuneACCESS and retained in-frame rearrangements with V and J assigned. These tables miss some clones; where compared with another copy, unresolved V genes account for less than half of the shortfall, and the remainder is unexplained. This sample gives about 110,000 clones in total; 60% to 70% of them show up just once. The ten largest make up 3% to 4% of the sample. Specimen: PBMCs. Every receptor here comes from a man aged 25-45 years in good health and CMV-seropositive.

This chain links TRBV5-1 with TRBJ2-1; D perhaps matches TRBD1 (5 bases). Between the trimmed V and J ends, which lost 4 bases and 10 bases, there was a span of 21 bases. CDR1 is SGHRS and CDR2 is YFSETQ in the germline V gene. This CDR3 is 15 amino acids long. CDR3 bases: TGCGCCAGCAGCCAGGGTTCAGGGTCCACCCCCGAGCAGTTCTTC. The encoded protein is CASSQGSGSTPEQFF.

The V call is TRBV7-9, the J call TRBJ2-5; tentatively, D is TRBD2 (6 bases). Germline values: CDR1 SEHNR, CDR2 FQNEAQ (reference sequence). The length of the CDR3 is 13 residues. The V end lost 5 bases, the J end lost 6 bases, and 13 bases lay between the germline ends. CDR3 protein: CASSLGEAKTQYF. In DNA form, the CDR3 reads TGTGCCAGCAGCCTCGGGGAGGCCAAGACCCAGTACTTC. The full variable domain, its missing parts supplied by reference TRBV7-9 and TRBJ2-5, is DTGVSQNPRHKITKRGQNVTFRCDPISEHNRLYWYRQTLGQGPEFLTYFQNEAQLEKSRLLSDRFSAERPKGSFSTLEIQRTEQGDSAMYLCASSLGEAKTQYFGPGTRLLVL.

J is TRBJ2-2 and V is TRBV2; D might be TRBD2 (6 bases). There are 13 residues in the CDR3. V dropped 11 bases and J dropped 7 bases, with 17 bases sitting between them. Germline V CDR1 and CDR2: SNHLY, FYNNEI. The CDR3 region has the DNA TGTGCCGTGCGGGGCCTCTCGGGCGGGGAGCTGTTTTTT. Amino acids: CAVRGLSGGELFF.

This clone was seen only a few times. V usage is TRBV7-9 and J usage is TRBJ2-7; D is uncertain. The CDR3 covers 14 residues. The V gene lost 3 bases and the J gene lost 1 base, with 10 bases spanning the gap. Germline V gene data show CDR1 as SEHNR and CDR2 as FQNEAQ (reference sequence). Here the CDR3 DNA reads TGTGCCAGCAGCTTTGGCAGGTTTTCCTACGAGCAGTACTTC. Its translation: CASSFGRFSYEQYF.

This clone turned up a few times. The rearrangement links TRBV18 to TRBJ1-4; 9 bases are a match to TRBD1. The CDR3 is 16 residues long. Trimming removed 1 base from V and 5 bases from J; junction bases left unmatched: 5. Germline CDR1 KGHSH, CDR2 LQKENI. This chain's CDR3 is CASSPLTGGFNEKLFF. The CDR3 DNA is TGTGCCAGCTCACCACTAACAGGGGGCTTCAATGAAAAACTGTTTTTT.

This rearrangement joins TRBV4-2 to TRBJ2-4; tentatively, D is TRBD1 (5 bases). Trimming shortened V by 1 base and J by 9 bases, and 10 bases separated the two germline ends. CDR1 LGHNA and CDR2 YNFKEQ come from the germline V gene. This CDR3 has 13 residues. As DNA, the CDR3 is TGTGCCAGCAGCCAAGCCAGGGTGGGCATTCAGTACTTC. Encoded protein: CASSQARVGIQYF.

The sample holds a few counts of this clone. The chain uses TRBV27 and TRBJ2-7, with 9 bases lining up with TRBD1. The CDR3 covers 16 residues. J gave up 7 bases and V 5 bases, and 15 bases lay outside the gene matches. Germline V lookup: CDR1 MNHEY, CDR2 SMNVEV (reference sequence). CDR3 bases: TGTGCCAGCAGTACTACGCTGGGTAACAGGGGGCGGGAGCAGTACTTC. It specifies CASSTTLGNRGREQYF.

Of note for this clone: Other DNA sequences in this sample translate to the same CDR3. This chain joins TRBV5-6 and TRBJ1-1; 7 nucleotides align to TRBD1. V was pared by 2 bases and J by 1 base, with 2 bases of the junction left unmatched. The CDR3 is 14 residues long. Germline lookup yields CDR1 SGHDT and CDR2 YYEEEE. CDR3 amino acids: CASSLRQGNTEAFF. The CDR3 region has the DNA TGTGCCAGCAGCTTAAGACAGGGGAACACTGAAGCTTTCTTT.

The V gene is TRBV4-1, the J gene TRBJ2-1; D is possibly TRBD2 (7 bases). This CDR3 region has 17 residues. Germline V gene sequence: CDR1 MGHRA, CDR2 YSYEKL. V was pared by 3 bases and J by 0 bases, with 15 bases between. Here the CDR3 reads CASSQRGGLSSYNEQFF. The CDR3 region has the DNA TGCGCCAGCAGCCAGCGCGGGGGCCTGAGCTCCTACAATGAGCAGTTCTTC.